This T cell receptor (beta chain) was profiled in a study of T cells expressing NK-cell markers. Study details: The TCR beta repertoires originated in sorted CD3+CD56+NKG2C+, CD3+CD56+NKG2C- and CD3+CD56-NKG2C+ T cells.

Of note for this clonotype: Its antigen is not identified.

Points from the study as a whole: Roughly 1.0-7.0% of CD8+ T cells in six or seven donors belonged to dominant NKG2C+ clonotypes.

The authors made TCR beta cDNA libraries by 5'RACE template switching. This switching added a universal primer site and UMIs. No DNA is given; TCRdb re-called the 5' RACE reads and lists each CDR3 protein once. The sample has roughly 350,000 distinct CDR3 sequences. The germline CDR1 and CDR2 sequences are SEHNR and FQNEAQ (reference sequence). This CDR3 is built from 16 residues. V is TRBV7-9 and J is TRBJ2-7; TCRdb's D gene call, TRBD2, goes unchecked for lack of DNA. The TCR sequence derives from a man aged 18-70 years in good health. Sequencing input: blood T cells: a sorted CD56 or NKG2C T cell subset, CD4+ or CD8+ T cells, or bulk PBMC T cells (not recorded which). This CDR3 is CASSLGSMSSGHEQYF.